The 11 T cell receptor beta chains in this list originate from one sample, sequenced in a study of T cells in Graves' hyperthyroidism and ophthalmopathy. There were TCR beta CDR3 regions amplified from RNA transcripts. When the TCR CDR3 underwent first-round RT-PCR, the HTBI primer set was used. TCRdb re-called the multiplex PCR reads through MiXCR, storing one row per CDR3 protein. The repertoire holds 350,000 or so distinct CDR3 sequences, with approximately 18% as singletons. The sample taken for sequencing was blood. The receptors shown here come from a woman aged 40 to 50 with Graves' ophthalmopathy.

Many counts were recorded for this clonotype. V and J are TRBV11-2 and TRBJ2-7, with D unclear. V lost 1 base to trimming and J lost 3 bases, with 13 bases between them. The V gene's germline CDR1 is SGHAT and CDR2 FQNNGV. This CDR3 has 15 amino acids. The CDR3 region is CASSLVKELIYEQYF. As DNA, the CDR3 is TGTGCCAGCAGCTTAGTGAAGGAATTAATCTACGAGCAGTACTTC.

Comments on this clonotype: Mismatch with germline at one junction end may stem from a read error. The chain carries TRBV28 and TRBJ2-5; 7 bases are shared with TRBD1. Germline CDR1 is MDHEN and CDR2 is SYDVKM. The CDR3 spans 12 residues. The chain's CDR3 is CASSLRQGPPSF. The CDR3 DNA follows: TGTGCCAGCAGTCTGCGACAGGGACCCCCTAGCTTC.

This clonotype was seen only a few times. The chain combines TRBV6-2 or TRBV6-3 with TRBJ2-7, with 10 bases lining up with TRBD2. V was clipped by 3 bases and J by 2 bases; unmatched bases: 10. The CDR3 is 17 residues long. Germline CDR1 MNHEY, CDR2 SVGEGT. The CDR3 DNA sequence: TGTGCCAGCAGTTATTCGACGGGGACTAGCGTGACCTACGAGCAGTACTTC. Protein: CASSYSTGTSVTYEQYF.

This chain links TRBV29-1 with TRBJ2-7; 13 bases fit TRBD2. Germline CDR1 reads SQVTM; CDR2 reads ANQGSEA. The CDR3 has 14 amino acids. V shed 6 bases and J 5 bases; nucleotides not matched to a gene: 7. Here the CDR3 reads CSVPGTSGKDEQYF. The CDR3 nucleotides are TGCAGCGTCCCAGGGACTAGCGGGAAGGACGAGCAGTACTTC.

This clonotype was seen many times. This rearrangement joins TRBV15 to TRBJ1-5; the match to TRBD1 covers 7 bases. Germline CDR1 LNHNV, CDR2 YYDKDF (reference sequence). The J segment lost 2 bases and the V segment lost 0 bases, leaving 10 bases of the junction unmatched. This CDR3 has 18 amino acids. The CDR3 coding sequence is TGTGCCACCAGCAGAGATTCTAACACCGGGACAGGCAATCAGCCCCAGCATTTT. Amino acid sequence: CATSRDSNTGTGNQPQHF.

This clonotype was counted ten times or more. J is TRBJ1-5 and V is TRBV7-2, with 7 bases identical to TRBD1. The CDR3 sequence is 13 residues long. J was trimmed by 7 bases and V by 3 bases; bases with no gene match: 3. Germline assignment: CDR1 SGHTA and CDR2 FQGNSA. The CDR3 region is CASSFIGGQPQHF. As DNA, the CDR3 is TGTGCCAGCAGCTTTATAGGGGGCCAGCCCCAGCATTTT.

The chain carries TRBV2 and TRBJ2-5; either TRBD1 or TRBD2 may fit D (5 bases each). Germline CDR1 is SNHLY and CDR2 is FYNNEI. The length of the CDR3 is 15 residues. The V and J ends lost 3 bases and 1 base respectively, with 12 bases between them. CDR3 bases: TGTGCCAGCAGTGATCAGGGAGCGAGCCAAGAGACCCAGTACTTC. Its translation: CASSDQGASQETQYF.

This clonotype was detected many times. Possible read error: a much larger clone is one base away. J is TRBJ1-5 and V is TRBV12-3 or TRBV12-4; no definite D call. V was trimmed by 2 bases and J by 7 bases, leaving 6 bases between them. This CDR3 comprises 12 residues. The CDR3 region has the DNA TGTGCCAGCAGTTTAAGGCGACAGCCCCAGCATTTT. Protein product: CASSLRRQPQHF.

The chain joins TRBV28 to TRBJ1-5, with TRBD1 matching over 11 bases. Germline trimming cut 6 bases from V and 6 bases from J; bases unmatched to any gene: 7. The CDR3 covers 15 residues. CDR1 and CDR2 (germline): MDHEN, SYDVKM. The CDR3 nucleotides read TGTGCCAGCAGCCATCGTGGGACAGGGGGTCAGCCCCAGCATTTT. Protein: CASSHRGTGGQPQHF.

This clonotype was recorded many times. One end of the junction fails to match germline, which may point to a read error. The CDR3 bases are TGCAGTGTTAGACTAGCGGGAGATGCCTACGAGCAGTACTTC. This sequence encodes CSVRLAGDAYEQYF. The chain uses TRBV20-1 and TRBJ2-7; 12 nucleotides line up with TRBD2. In germline, CDR1 is DFQATT, CDR2 SNEGSKA (reference sequence). The CDR3 is 14 residues long.

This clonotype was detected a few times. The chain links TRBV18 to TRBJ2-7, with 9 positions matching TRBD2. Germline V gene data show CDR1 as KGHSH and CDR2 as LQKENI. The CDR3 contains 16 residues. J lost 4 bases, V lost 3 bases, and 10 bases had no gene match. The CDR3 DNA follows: TGTGCCAGCTCACCCCTTCCCGGAGCGGGAGGATACGAGCAGTACTTC. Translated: CASSPLPGAGGYEQYF.